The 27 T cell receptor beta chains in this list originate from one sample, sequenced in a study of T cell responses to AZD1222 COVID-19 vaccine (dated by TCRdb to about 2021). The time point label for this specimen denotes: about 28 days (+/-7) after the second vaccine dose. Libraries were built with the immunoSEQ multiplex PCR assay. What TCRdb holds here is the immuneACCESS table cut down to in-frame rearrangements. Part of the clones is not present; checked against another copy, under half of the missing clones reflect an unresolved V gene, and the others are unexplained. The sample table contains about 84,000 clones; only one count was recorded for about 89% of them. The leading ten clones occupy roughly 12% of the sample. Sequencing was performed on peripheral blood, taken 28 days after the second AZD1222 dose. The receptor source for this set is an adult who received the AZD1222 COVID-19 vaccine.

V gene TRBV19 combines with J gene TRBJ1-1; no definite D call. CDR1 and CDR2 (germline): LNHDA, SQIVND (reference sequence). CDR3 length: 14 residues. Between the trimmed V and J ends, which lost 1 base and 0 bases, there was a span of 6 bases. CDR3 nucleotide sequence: TGTGCCAGTAGTATAGGACCAGTGAACACTGAAGCTTTCTTT. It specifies CASSIGPVNTEAFF.

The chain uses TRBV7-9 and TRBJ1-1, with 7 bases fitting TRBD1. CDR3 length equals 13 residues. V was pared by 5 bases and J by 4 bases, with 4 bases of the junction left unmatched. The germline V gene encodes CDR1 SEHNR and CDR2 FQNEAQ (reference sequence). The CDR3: CASSEGTVTEAFF. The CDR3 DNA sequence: TGTGCCAGCAGCGAGGGGACAGTCACTGAAGCTTTCTTT.

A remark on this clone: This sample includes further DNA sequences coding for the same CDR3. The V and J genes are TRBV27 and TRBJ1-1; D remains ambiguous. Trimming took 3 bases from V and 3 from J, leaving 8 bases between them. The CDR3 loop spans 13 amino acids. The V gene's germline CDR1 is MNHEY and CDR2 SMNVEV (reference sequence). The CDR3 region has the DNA TGTGCCAGCAGTTTGAGTCGAGACACTGAAGCTTTCTTT. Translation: CASSLSRDTEAFF.

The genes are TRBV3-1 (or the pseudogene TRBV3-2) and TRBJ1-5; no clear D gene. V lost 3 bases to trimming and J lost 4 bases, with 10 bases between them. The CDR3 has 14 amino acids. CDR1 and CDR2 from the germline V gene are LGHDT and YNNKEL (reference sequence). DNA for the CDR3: TGTGCCAGCAGCCAGAAGGTGGTGAATCAGCCCCAGCATTTT. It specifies CASSQKVVNQPQHF.

The CDR3 DNA sequence: TGCGCCAGCTGGGGATTGGTGACAGGGGGGTATGGCTACACCTTC. It specifies CASWGLVTGGYGYTF. The genes are TRBV10-2 and TRBJ1-2; TRBD1 matches 9 bases. The germline V gene encodes CDR1 WSHSY and CDR2 SAAADI. The CDR3 covers 15 residues. The trim removed 8 bases at V and 5 bases at J, leaving 12 bases unmatched.

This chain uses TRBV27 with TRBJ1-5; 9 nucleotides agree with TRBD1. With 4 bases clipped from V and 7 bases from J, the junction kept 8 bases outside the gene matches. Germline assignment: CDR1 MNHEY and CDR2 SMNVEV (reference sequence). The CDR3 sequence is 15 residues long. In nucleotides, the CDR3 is TGTGCCAGCAGTTCCTTAGGGACAGGGATGCAGCCCCAGCATTTT. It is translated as CASSSLGTGMQPQHF.

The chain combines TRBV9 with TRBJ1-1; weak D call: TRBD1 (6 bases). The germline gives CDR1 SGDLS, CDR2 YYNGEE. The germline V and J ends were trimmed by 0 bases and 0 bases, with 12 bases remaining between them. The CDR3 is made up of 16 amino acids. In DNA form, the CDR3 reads TGTGCCAGCAGCGTAGCTTCACAGGGTGTGAACACTGAAGCTTTCTTT. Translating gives CASSVASQGVNTEAFF.

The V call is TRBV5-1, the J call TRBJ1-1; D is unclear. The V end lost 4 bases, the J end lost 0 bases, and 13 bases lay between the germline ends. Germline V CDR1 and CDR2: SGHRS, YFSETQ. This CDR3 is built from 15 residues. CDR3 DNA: TGCGCCAGCAGCAGGACGGAGGCCCTGAACACTGAAGCTTTCTTT. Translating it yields CASSRTEALNTEAFF.

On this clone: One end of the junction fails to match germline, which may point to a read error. CDR3 sequence reads: CASSLRGGETQYF. In DNA form, the CDR3 reads TGTGCTAGCAGCTTACGCGGGGGAGAGACCCAGTACTTC. The V gene is TRBV7-7, the J gene TRBJ2-5; 7 bases are shared with TRBD2. Germline loops: CDR1 SSHAT, CDR2 FNYEAQ (reference sequence). CDR3 length: 13 residues.

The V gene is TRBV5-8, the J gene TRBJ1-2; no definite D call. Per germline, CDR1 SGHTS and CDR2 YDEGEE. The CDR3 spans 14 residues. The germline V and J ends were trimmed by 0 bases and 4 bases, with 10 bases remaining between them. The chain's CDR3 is CASSLVGVAYGYTF. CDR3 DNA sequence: TGTGCCAGCAGCTTGGTCGGGGTTGCCTATGGCTACACCTTC.

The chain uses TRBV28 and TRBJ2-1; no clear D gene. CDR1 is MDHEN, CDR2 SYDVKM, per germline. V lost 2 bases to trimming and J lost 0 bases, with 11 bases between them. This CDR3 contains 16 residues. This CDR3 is CASSLDPVSSYNEQFF. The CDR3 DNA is TGTGCCAGCAGTTTAGATCCTGTCAGCTCCTACAATGAGCAGTTCTTC.

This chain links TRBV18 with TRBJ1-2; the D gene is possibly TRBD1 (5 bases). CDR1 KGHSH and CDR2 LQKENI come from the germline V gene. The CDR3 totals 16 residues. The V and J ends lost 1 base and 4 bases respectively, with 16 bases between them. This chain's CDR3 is CASSPLRAGTVYGYTF. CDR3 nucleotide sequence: TGTGCCAGCTCACCACTGAGAGCCGGGACGGTCTATGGCTACACCTTC.

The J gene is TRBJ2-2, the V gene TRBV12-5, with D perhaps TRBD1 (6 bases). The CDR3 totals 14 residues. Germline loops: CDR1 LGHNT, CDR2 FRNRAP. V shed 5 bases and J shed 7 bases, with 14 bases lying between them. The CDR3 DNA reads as TGTGCTAGTGGTCCTACAGGGTTGCACGGGGAGCTGTTTTTT. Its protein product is CASGPTGLHGELFF.

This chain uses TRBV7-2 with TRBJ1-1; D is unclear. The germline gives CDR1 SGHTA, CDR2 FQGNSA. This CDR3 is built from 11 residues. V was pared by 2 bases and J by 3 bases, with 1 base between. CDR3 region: CASSLYTEAFF. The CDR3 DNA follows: TGTGCCAGCAGCTTATACACTGAAGCTTTCTTT.

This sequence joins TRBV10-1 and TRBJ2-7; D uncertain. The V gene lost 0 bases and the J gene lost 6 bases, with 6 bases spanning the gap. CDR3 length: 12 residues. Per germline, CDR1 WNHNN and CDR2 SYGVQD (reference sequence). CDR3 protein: CASSESPGEQYF. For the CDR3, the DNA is TGCGCCAGCAGTGAGTCCCCCGGCGAGCAGTACTTC.

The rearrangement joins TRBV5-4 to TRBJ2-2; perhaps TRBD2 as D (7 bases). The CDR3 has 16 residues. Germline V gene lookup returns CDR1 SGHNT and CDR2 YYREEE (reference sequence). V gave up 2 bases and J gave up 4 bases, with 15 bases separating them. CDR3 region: CASSFGGRGGTGELFF. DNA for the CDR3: TGTGCCAGCAGCTTCGGCGGGAGAGGGGGCACCGGGGAGCTGTTTTTT. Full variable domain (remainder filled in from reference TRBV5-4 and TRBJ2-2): ETGVTQSPTHLIKTRGQQVTLRCSSQSGHNTVSWYQQALGQGPQFIFQYYREEENGRGNFPPRFSGLQFPNYSSELNVNALELDDSALYLCASSFGGRGGTGELFFGEGSRLTVL.

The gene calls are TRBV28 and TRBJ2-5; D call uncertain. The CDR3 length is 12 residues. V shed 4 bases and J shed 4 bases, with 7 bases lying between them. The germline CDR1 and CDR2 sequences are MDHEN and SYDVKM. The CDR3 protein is CASSSPPETQYF. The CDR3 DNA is TGTGCCAGCAGTTCCCCACCAGAGACCCAGTACTTC. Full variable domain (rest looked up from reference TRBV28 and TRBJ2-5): DVKVTQSSRYLVKRTGEKVFLECVQDMDHENMFWYRQDPGLGLRLIYFSYDVKMKEKGDIPEGYSVSREKKERFSLILESASTNQTSMYLCASSSPPETQYFGPGTRLLVL.

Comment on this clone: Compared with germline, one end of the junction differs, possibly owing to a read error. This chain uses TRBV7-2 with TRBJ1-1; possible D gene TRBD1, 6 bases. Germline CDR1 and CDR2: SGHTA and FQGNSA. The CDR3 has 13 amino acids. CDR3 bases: TGTGCCAGCAGATTAGACAGGAGAACTGAAGCTTTCTTT. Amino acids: CASRLDRRTEAFF.

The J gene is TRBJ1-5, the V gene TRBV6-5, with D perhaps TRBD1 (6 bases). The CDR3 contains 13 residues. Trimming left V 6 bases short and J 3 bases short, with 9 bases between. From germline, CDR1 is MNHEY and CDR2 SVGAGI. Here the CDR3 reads CASSGQFNQPQHF. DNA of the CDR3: TGTGCCAGCAGCGGACAGTTCAATCAGCCCCAGCATTTT.

The CDR3 loop reads CASSQDRYQPQHF. CDR3 nucleotides: TGTGCCAGCAGCCAAGATCGATATCAGCCCCAGCATTTT. This rearrangement joins TRBV4-2 to TRBJ1-5; D is unresolved. Trimming took off 0 bases at V and 5 bases at J, with 5 bases between the two ends. The CDR3 length is 13 residues. The germline V gene has CDR1 LGHNA and CDR2 YNFKEQ.

The CDR3 DNA is TGTGCCAGTGACAGTGCAACTAATGAAAAACTGTTTTTT. This gives the protein CASDSATNEKLFF. The V gene is TRBV19, the J gene TRBJ1-4; TRBD1 might be the D (5 bases). Germline V gene sequence: CDR1 LNHDA, CDR2 SQIVND (reference sequence). The CDR3 is 13 amino acids. With 8 bases removed from V and 0 bases from J, the gap between germline ends came to 7 bases.

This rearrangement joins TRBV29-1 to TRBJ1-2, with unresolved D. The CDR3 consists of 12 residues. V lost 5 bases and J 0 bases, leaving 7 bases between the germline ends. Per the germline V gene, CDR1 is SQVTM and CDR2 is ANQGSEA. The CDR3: CSVPSSNYGYTF. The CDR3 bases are TGCAGCGTTCCCAGCTCTAACTATGGCTACACCTTC.

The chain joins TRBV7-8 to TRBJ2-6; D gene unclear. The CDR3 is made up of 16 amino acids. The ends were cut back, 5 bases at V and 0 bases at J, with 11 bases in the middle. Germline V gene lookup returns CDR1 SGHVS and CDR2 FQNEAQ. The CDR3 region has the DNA TGTGCCAGCAGCACCCCCGACATCTCTGGGGCCAACGTCCTGACTTTC. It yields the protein CASSTPDISGANVLTF.

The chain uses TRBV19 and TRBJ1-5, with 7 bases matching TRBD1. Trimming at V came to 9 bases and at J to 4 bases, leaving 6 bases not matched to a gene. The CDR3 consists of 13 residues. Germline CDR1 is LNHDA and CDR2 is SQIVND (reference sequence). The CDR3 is CASLGTENQPQHF. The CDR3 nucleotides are TGTGCCAGCTTAGGGACAGAAAATCAGCCCCAGCATTTT.

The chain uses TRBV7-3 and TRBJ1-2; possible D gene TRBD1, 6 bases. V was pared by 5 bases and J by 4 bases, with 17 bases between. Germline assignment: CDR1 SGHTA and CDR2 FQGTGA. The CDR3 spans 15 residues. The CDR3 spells CASSTEGTTPYGYTF. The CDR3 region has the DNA TGTGCCAGCAGCACCGAAGGGACAACACCCTATGGCTACACCTTC.

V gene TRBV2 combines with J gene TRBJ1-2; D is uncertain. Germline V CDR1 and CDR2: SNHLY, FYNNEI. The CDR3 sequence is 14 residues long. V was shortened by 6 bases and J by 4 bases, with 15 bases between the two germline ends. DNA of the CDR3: TGTGCCAGCAGCCCCGAAAGGTTGGGCTATGGCTACACCTTC. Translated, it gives CASSPERLGYGYTF.

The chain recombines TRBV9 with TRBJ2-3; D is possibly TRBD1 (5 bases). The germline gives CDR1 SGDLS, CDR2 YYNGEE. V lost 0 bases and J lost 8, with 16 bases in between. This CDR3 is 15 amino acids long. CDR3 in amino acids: CASSVDLRDFGTQYF. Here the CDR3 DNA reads TGTGCCAGCAGCGTAGACCTCAGGGATTTTGGTACGCAGTATTTT.